Listed below are T cell receptor beta chains from one sample, sequenced in a study of OX40 agonist ivuxolimab in advanced cancers. Libraries were prepared by immunoSEQ multiplex PCR; TCRdb keeps only in-frame clonotypes and omits some of them. The repertoire holds 50,000 to 75,000 clones, with approximately 90% as singletons. Sequencing used CD4+ or CD8+ T cells sorted from blood, obtained in a trial of the OX40 agonist ivuxolimab. The receptors were sampled from an adult with an advanced solid tumor such as melanoma, head and neck, liver or kidney cancer. The CDR3 runs from the conserved cysteine through the conserved F or W. D genes are given only for firm matches. Size is omitted from some rows. Given values are once, few, many or a class for expanded clones.

clone size | J gene | V gene | D gene | CDR3 protein | CDR3 DNA
NA | TRBJ2-1 | TRBV2 | NA | CASSAGVRDNEQFF | TGTGCCAGCAGCGCAGGGGTGAGGGACAATGAGCAGTTCTTC
NA | TRBJ2-1 | TRBV5-6 | TRBD2 | CASSLDVSLAGNEQFF | TGTGCCAGCAGCTTGGACGTGTCACTAGCGGGGAATGAGCAGTTCTTC
NA | TRBJ1-3 | TRBV30 | NA | CAWKRAGNTIYF | TGTGCCTGGAAGCGCGCTGGAAACACCATATATTTT
NA | TRBJ1-5 | TRBV6-5 | NA | CASRPGQKNQPQHF | TGTGCCAGCAGACCCGGACAGAAAAATCAGCCCCAGCATTTT
NA | TRBJ2-1 | TRBV11-1 | NA | CASSLSVLYNEQFF | TGTGCCAGCAGCTTATCGGTCCTCTACAATGAGCAGTTCTTC
NA | TRBJ2-3 | TRBV7-9 | TRBD1 | CASSLFFWDRGSTDTQYF | TGTGCCAGCAGCTTATTCTTCTGGGACAGGGGGAGCACAGATACGCAGTATTTT
NA | TRBJ2-7 | TRBV5-1 | NA | CASSVPGSIEQYF | TGCGCCAGCAGTGTCCCGGGAAGTATCGAGCAGTACTTC
NA | TRBJ1-6 | TRBV6-1 | TRBD1 | CASSPRQGPYSPLHF | TGTGCCAGCTCGCCAAGACAGGGCCCCTATTCACCCCTCCACTTT
NA | TRBJ2-7 | TRBV30 | NA | CAWSVPAFSGAGEQYF | TGTGCCTGGAGTGTACCCGCTTTCTCGGGGGCGGGGGAGCAGTACTTC
NA | TRBJ2-7 | TRBV10-3 | NA | CAISEWGGGPYEQYF | TGTGCCATCAGTGAGTGGGGAGGGGGCCCCTACGAGCAGTACTTC
NA | TRBJ1-4 | TRBV2 | TRBD1 | CASSSPETGPFNEKLFF | TGTGCCAGCAGCTCTCCAGAGACAGGGCCTTTTAATGAAAAACTGTTTTTT
few | TRBJ2-1 | TRBV11-2 | TRBD2 | CASSLSSGGQGEQFF | TGTGCCAGCAGCTTATCTAGCGGGGGGCAGGGTGAGCAGTTCTTC
NA | TRBJ2-7 | TRBV2 | NA | CASRSRGLYEQYF | TGTGCCAGCAGGTCCCGGGGCCTCTACGAGCAGTACTTC
NA | TRBJ2-1 | TRBV7-6 | NA | CASSEAGDYNEQFF | TGTGCCAGCAGCGAAGCGGGCGATTACAATGAGCAGTTCTTC
NA | TRBJ2-7 | TRBV18 | NA | CASSKTGGSSYEQYF | TGTGCCAGCTCGAAAACTGGGGGGAGCTCCTACGAGCAGTACTTC
NA | TRBJ1-1 | TRBV5-1 | NA | CASSISGDKTEAFF | TGCGCCAGCAGCATTTCCGGGGACAAGACTGAAGCTTTCTTT
NA | TRBJ1-6 | TRBV14 | NA | CASSQDFGGYNSPLHF | TGTGCCAGCAGCCAGGATTTCGGCGGCTATAATTCACCCCTCCACTTT
NA | TRBJ1-2 | TRBV5-6 | NA | CASSLGPTAANYGYTF | TGTGCCAGCAGCTTGGGGCCGACAGCAGCTAACTATGGCTACACCTTC
NA | TRBJ1-6 | TRBV7-2 | NA | CASSYRTVGPASPLHF | TGTGCCAGCAGCTATCGGACAGTGGGGCCTGCTTCACCCCTCCACTTT
NA | TRBJ2-7 | TRBV30 | NA | CAWSVPGVRSYEQYF | TGTGCCTGGAGTGTACCAGGGGTAAGATCCTACGAGCAGTACTTC
NA | TRBJ1-2 | TRBV7-2 | NA | CASSKGGGYGYTF | TGTGCCAGCAGCAAAGGGGGTGGCTATGGCTACACCTTC
NA | TRBJ1-4 | TRBV29-1 | TRBD1 | CSAGGFNEKLFF | TGCAGCGCAGGGGGCTTTAATGAAAAACTGTTTTTT
NA | TRBJ2-7 | TRBV7-2 | TRBD1 | CASSTGTGVTYEQYF | TGTGCCAGCAGCACCGGGACAGGGGTCACCTACGAGCAGTACTTC
NA | TRBJ1-3 | TRBV9 | TRBD1 | CASSVSVGGGNTIYF | TGTGCCAGCAGCGTATCCGTAGGGGGCGGAAACACCATATATTTT
NA | TRBJ1-5 | TRBV6-1 | TRBD1 | CASSAGTGAHSNQPQHF | TGTGCCAGCAGTGCCGGGACAGGGGCTCATAGCAATCAGCCCCAGCATTTT
NA | TRBJ2-3 | TRBV2 | TRBD2 | CASKRGSSGGGSTDTQYF | TGTGCCAGCAAAAGGGGATCTAGCGGGGGGGGCTCGACAGATACGCAGTATTTT
NA | TRBJ1-2 | TRBV11-2 | NA | CASSLGGGYTF | TGTGCCAGCAGCTTAGGCGGGGGCTACACCTTC
once | TRBJ2-5 | TRBV19 | NA | CASSIDWETQYF | TGTGCCAGTAGTATAGATTGGGAGACCCAGTACTTC
NA | TRBJ1-1 | TRBV2 | TRBD1 | CASGGQLGTEAFF | TGTGCCAGCGGGGGACAGCTCGGGACTGAAGCTTTCTTT
NA | TRBJ1-5 | TRBV6-5 | NA | CASSYGGDDNQPQHF | TGTGCCAGCAGCTACGGAGGAGATGACAATCAGCCCCAGCATTTT
NA | TRBJ1-1 | TRBV2 | TRBD1 | CASVKPGQGNTEAFF | TGTGCCAGCGTAAAACCGGGACAGGGGAACACTGAAGCTTTCTTT
NA | TRBJ1-2 | TRBV19 | NA | CASKLGRNYGYTF | TGTGCCAGTAAACTCGGGCGCAACTATGGCTACACCTTC